The source of this T cell receptor beta chain is a study of blood T cells in healthy people across ages. The CDR3 is 15 amino acids. V was cut by 3 bases and J by 5 bases, with 17 bases left in between. CDR1 and CDR2 (germline): SGHRS, YFSETQ. This clonotype came up a few times. Primers used in a second PCR of roughly 6 to 11 cycles were a sample-barcoded 5' primer and a J-beta primer mix. TCRdb called the 5' RACE reads again in MiXCR, with one record for every CDR3 protein. The table shows some 930,000 distinct CDR3 sequences, with 25% to 35% occurring only once. These data also formed part of another study, on T cells of mothers and their children. That source adds: Mothers yielded over 8 million CDR3 reads, children several million each.

The TCR was taken from a woman aged 40-49 years in good health. The sequencing input was blood. The rearrangement links TRBV5-1 to TRBJ1-1; maybe TRBD1 (6 bases). The CDR3 region is CASSSTGQSQTEAFF. The CDR3 nucleotides are TGCGCCAGCAGCTCCACAGGACAGTCACAAACTGAAGCTTTCTTT.